This T cell receptor beta chain appears in the sequencing data of a study of control samples from healthy donors and cancer patients. Data came from immunoSEQ multiplex PCR; TCRdb stores just in-frame clones and leaves some out. The top ten clones hold roughly 14% of a sample with around 250,000 clones, 82% of them seen once. Germline CDR1 is LGHDT and CDR2 is YNNKEL (reference sequence). The ends were cut back, 0 bases at V and 6 bases at J, with 11 bases in the middle. The CDR3 extends over 14 amino acids. Sequences were obtained from PBMCs. The source is a woman aged 55-70 years with lung cancer. V and J are TRBV3-1 (or the pseudogene TRBV3-2) and TRBJ1-2; D possibly corresponds to TRBD1 (5 bases). The CDR3 spells CASSQETRAHGYTF. The CDR3 nucleotides are TGTGCCAGCAGCCAAGAAACCAGGGCCCATGGCTACACCTTC.